Below are 20 T cell receptor beta chains sequenced from a single sample in a study of blood T cell repertoires in COVID-19. Sequencing was performed with immunoSEQ multiplex PCR; in TCRdb, only in-frame clones are kept and a portion is missing. The sample comprises around 280,000 clones, around 87% of which are singletons, and roughly 1.5% rests with the top ten. The sequenced sample was PBMCs or T cells enriched from blood (not recorded which). Source of these receptors: a woman between 18 and 29 years old with acute COVID-19.

Ten or more counts support this clone. V and J are TRBV28 and TRBJ1-3, with D unclear. Germline CDR1 reads MDHEN; CDR2 reads SYDVKM. This CDR3 has 13 residues. The germline V and J ends were trimmed by 5 bases and 11 bases, with 16 bases remaining between them. Here the CDR3 reads CASSPVHQSAIYF. The CDR3 DNA sequence: TGTGCCAGCAGTCCAGTACACCAGTCTGCCATATATTTT.

The chain couples TRBV9 to TRBJ2-5, with TRBD1 matching 8 bases. Trimming cost V 1 base and J 5 bases; bases outside gene matches: 4. The CDR3 spans 14 residues. Germline V gene data show CDR1 as SGDLS and CDR2 as YYNGEE. The CDR3 DNA reads TGTGCCAGCAGCGTAATGACAGGGGACGAGACCCAGTACTTC. Amino acid sequence: CASSVMTGDETQYF.

The table lists this clone with a count of one. This chain joins TRBV6-2 or TRBV6-3 and TRBJ1-5; D remains unclear. The V gene lost 2 bases and the J gene lost 4 bases, with 18 bases spanning the gap. CDR1 is MNHEY and CDR2 is SVGEGT in the germline V gene. The CDR3 runs 17 residues. The CDR3 bases are TGTGCCAGCAGTTACACCTACCTCCCCCGGGATAATCAGCCCCAGCATTTT. Residues: CASSYTYLPRDNQPQHF.

The J gene is TRBJ2-3, the V gene TRBV29-1; 8 bases align to TRBD1. J gave up 4 bases and V 8 bases, and 5 bases lay outside the gene matches. Germline lookup yields CDR1 SQVTM and CDR2 ANQGSEA. This CDR3 has 12 residues. CDR3 in DNA: TGCAGCACCAGACAGGGGCCAGATACGCAGTATTTT. Its translation: CSTRQGPDTQYF.

V usage is TRBV6-5 and J usage is TRBJ1-6, with 8 bases lining up with TRBD1. From germline, CDR1 is MNHEY and CDR2 SVGAGI. V shed 4 bases, J shed 11 bases, and the junction held 13 bases outside the gene matches. The CDR3 consists of 16 residues. CDR3 sequence (DNA): TGTGCCAGCAGTTCGACAGGGGTAGGGGTCTTGGCACCCCTCCACTTT. Translated, it gives CASSSTGVGVLAPLHF.

This rearrangement joins TRBV11-2 to TRBJ2-5, with unresolved D. V dropped 6 bases and J dropped 2 bases, with 10 bases sitting between them. Per germline, CDR1 SGHAT and CDR2 FQNNGV. This CDR3 contains 13 residues. For the CDR3, the DNA is TGTGCCAGCAGGGCCGGGTCACAAGAGACCCAGTACTTC. This codes for CASRAGSQETQYF.

This clone has a single count. This chain joins TRBV25-1 and TRBJ2-7, with a tentative D call TRBD2 (5 bases). Germline assignment: CDR1 MGHDK and CDR2 SYGVNS. The CDR3 spans 14 residues. Trimming took 3 bases from V and 1 from J, leaving 10 bases between them. CDR3 loop: CASSERVGSYEQYF. CDR3 coding DNA: TGTGCCAGCAGTGAGAGGGTAGGGTCCTACGAGCAGTACTTC.

This chain uses TRBV30 with TRBJ2-1; 10 nucleotides match TRBD2. The V gene's germline CDR1 is GTSNPN and CDR2 SVGIG (reference sequence). This CDR3 has 14 residues. Unmatched junction bases numbered 6, after V lost 3 bases and J lost 7 bases. The CDR3 DNA is TGTGCCTGGAGAACTAGCGGGATCGTAAATGAGCAGTTCTTC. This gives the protein CAWRTSGIVNEQFF.

This clone has a handful of counts. V is TRBV5-1 and J is TRBJ2-7; 9 bases fit TRBD2. The germline V gene encodes CDR1 SGHRS and CDR2 YFSETQ. The trim removed 3 bases at V and 7 bases at J, leaving 8 bases unmatched. This CDR3 is built from 14 residues. CDR3 sequence: CASSWASGTWEQYF. CDR3 nucleotide sequence: TGCGCCAGCAGCTGGGCTAGCGGGACTTGGGAGCAGTACTTC.

The chain has TRBV5-1 and TRBJ2-7; TRBD2 matches 8 bases. There are 19 residues in the CDR3. CDR1 and CDR2 (germline): SGHRS, YFSETQ. J gave up 3 bases and V 5 bases, and 22 bases lay outside the gene matches. The CDR3 sequence is CASSPEVGTRGPSYYEQYF. The CDR3, as DNA: TGCGCCAGCAGTCCAGAAGTTGGGACTAGGGGACCGTCGTACTACGAGCAGTACTTC.

The chain employs TRBV28 and TRBJ2-3; a possible D gene is TRBD1 (6 bases). The length of the CDR3 is 14 residues. Per germline, CDR1 MDHEN and CDR2 SYDVKM. V gave up 5 bases and J gave up 5 bases, with 14 bases separating them. The CDR3 bases are TGTGCCAGCAGTCGAGTGGGGGCATTAGATACGCAGTATTTT. This codes for CASSRVGALDTQYF. Together with reference TRBV28 and TRBJ2-3, the CDR3 gives the full variable domain: DVKVTQSSRYLVKRTGEKVFLECVQDMDHENMFWYRQDPGLGLRLIYFSYDVKMKEKGDIPEGYSVSREKKERFSLILESASTNQTSMYLCASSRVGALDTQYFGPGTRLTVL.

V gene TRBV12-5 combines with J gene TRBJ1-5, with TRBD1 identical over 8 bases. CDR1 and CDR2 from the germline V gene are LGHNT and FRNRAP. This CDR3 spans 14 amino acids. The V and J ends lost 5 bases and 7 bases, in that order; junction bases with no gene match: 7. The CDR3 is CASGPGQGQQPQHF. The CDR3 DNA reads TGTGCTAGTGGTCCTGGACAGGGCCAGCAGCCCCAGCATTTT.

This rearrangement joins TRBV18 to TRBJ1-6; 10 bases line up with TRBD1. This CDR3 is built from 15 residues. V dropped 8 bases and J dropped 8; count of bases not matched to a gene: 9. From germline, CDR1 is KGHSH and CDR2 LQKENI. The CDR3: CASAPTGGRDSPLHF. The CDR3 nucleotides are TGTGCCAGCGCGCCGACAGGGGGCAGGGATTCACCCCTCCACTTT. Looking up the rest from reference TRBV18 and TRBJ1-6 gives the full variable domain: NAGVMQNPRHLVRRRGQEARLRCSPMKGHSHVYWYRQLPEEGLKFMVYLQKENIIDESGMPKERFSAEFPKEGPSILRIQQVVRGDSAAYFCASAPTGGRDSPLHFGNGTRLTVT.

CDR3 nucleotide sequence: TGTGCCAGTAGTACCCAGGGGGAAGGTTTAGAAGGGGCCAACGTCCTGACTTTC. It yields the protein CASSTQGEGLEGANVLTF. This chain links TRBV19 with TRBJ2-6; 7 bases align to TRBD1. Losses at the gene ends were 4 bases for V and 4 bases for J; bases not matched to a gene: 13. The germline V gene has CDR1 LNHDA and CDR2 SQIVND (reference sequence). This CDR3 is 18 amino acids long.

V is TRBV27 and J is TRBJ2-1; the match to TRBD1 covers 8 bases. Germline CDR1 is MNHEY and CDR2 is SMNVEV (reference sequence). V lost 3 bases to trimming and J lost 9 bases; unmatched junction nucleotides: 13. The CDR3 spans 16 residues. CDR3 region: CASSLRTGQGMGEQFF. The DNA for the CDR3 is TGTGCCAGCAGTTTGCGAACAGGACAGGGCATGGGTGAGCAGTTCTTC.

This clone appeared once. The chain employs TRBV20-1 and TRBJ2-7; 11 nucleotides agree with TRBD2. Germline V gene data show CDR1 as DFQATT and CDR2 as SNEGSKA (reference sequence). V was pared by 3 bases and J by 0 bases, with 7 bases of the junction left unmatched. The CDR3 runs to 16 residues. This chain's CDR3 is CSASNSGRAGSYEQYF. The CDR3 DNA reads as TGCAGTGCTAGTAATAGCGGGAGGGCTGGCTCCTACGAGCAGTACTTC.

The rearrangement joins TRBV5-1 to TRBJ2-5; 7 nucleotides line up with TRBD2. Germline values: CDR1 SGHRS, CDR2 YFSETQ. The V segment lost 4 bases and the J segment 1 base; nucleotides outside the gene matches: 7. The CDR3 is 15 residues long. The CDR3 loop reads CASSQTPGGQETQYF. In nucleotides, the CDR3 is TGCGCCAGCAGCCAAACCCCGGGAGGCCAAGAGACCCAGTACTTC.

The chain links TRBV19 to TRBJ2-5; D might be TRBD1 (5 bases). V lost 3 bases to trimming and J lost 4 bases, with 18 bases between them. This CDR3 spans 16 amino acids. From germline, CDR1 is LNHDA and CDR2 SQIVND (reference sequence). The DNA of the CDR3 is TGTGCCAGTAGTATGCCCTCCCAGGGAAGTGGAGAGACCCAGTACTTC. It encodes CASSMPSQGSGETQYF.

This chain joins TRBV30 and TRBJ1-2, with TRBD1 identical over 7 bases. CDR1 is GTSNPN and CDR2 is SVGIG in the germline V gene (reference sequence). This CDR3 has 14 residues. The CDR3 nucleotides are TGTGTCCTGGAATGGAGGGACAGCCATTATGGCTACACCTTC. Translating it yields CVLEWRDSHYGYTF.

The chain employs TRBV27 and TRBJ2-1; 7 bases align to TRBD1. The CDR3 length is 15 residues. Germline V CDR1 and CDR2: MNHEY, SMNVEV (reference sequence). The V and J ends lost 7 bases and 7 bases, in that order; junction bases with no gene match: 13. CDR3 sequence reads: CASKGPRQGQNEQFF. The DNA for the CDR3 is TGTGCCAGCAAGGGTCCCAGACAGGGCCAGAATGAGCAGTTCTTC.